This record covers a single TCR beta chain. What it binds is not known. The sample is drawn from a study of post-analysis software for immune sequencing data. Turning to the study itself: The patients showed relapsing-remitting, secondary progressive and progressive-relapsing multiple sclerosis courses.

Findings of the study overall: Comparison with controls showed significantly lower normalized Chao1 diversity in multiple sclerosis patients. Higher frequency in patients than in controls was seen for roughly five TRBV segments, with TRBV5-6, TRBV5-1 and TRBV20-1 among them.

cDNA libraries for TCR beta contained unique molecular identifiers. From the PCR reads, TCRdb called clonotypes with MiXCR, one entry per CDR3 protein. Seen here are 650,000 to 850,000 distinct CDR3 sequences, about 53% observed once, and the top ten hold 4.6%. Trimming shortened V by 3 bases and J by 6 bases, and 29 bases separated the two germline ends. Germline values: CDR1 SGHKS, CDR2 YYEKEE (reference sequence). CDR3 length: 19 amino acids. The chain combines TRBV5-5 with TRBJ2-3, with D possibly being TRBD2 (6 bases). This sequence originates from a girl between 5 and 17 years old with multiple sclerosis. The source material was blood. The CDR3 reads CASSSEAEDPGGPWDTQYF. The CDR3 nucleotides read TGTGCCAGCAGCTCGGAGGCAGAGGACCCTGGAGGGCCGTGGGATACGCAGTATTTT.